These 10 T cell receptor beta chains were all obtained from the same sample, sequenced in a study of regulatory T cells in long-lasting Graves disease. The time point here: newly diagnosed GD, antithyroid drugs for less than 3 months. The TCR library was made from RNA extracted from PBMCs. TCR beta libraries were built with iRepertoire HTBI primers and Arm-PCR of CDR3 regions. TCRdb fed the multiplex PCR reads into MiXCR, producing one record per CDR3 protein. The repertoire consists of 350,000 to 500,000 distinct CDR3 sequences, with about 16% occurring once and the leading ten covering roughly a tenth. This same sample was also part of a study on T cells in Graves' hyperthyroidism and ophthalmopathy.

This material consisted of peripheral blood mononuclear cells (PBMCs), taken at new diagnosis, from a patient treated with antithyroid drugs. Receptor source: a woman in her thirties with Graves disease.

This clonotype showed up just a few times. This chain uses TRBV7-6 with TRBJ2-7, with 7 nucleotides matching TRBD1. This CDR3 is 16 amino acids long. Germline V gene data show CDR1 as SGHVS and CDR2 as FNYEAQ. V gave up 5 bases and J gave up 3 bases; unmatched junction bases: 13. CDR3 sequence: CASSKNSGTVFYEQYF. CDR3 in DNA: TGTGCCAGCAGCAAAAATTCCGGGACAGTTTTCTACGAGCAGTACTTC. The variable domain in full, with the rest retrieved from reference TRBV7-6 and TRBJ2-7, is GAGVSQSPRYKVTKRGQDVALRCDPISGHVSLYWYRQALGQGPEFLTYFNYEAQQDKSGLPNDRFSAERPEGSISTLTIQRTEQRDSAMYRCASSKNSGTVFYEQYFGPGTRLTVT.

Worth noting for this clonotype: A much more abundant neighbour one base away suggests this may be a read error. The CDR3 region has the DNA TGTGCCAGCTTACCCGGGCCCCAAGAGACCCAGTACTTC. Its translation: CASLPGPQETQYF. The chain links TRBV18 to TRBJ2-5; unclear D gene. Trimming left V 7 bases short and J 1 base short, with 10 bases between. This CDR3 is built from 13 residues. Germline CDR1 KGHSH, CDR2 LQKENI. Using reference TRBV18 and TRBJ2-5 for the parts outside the CDR3, the full variable domain is NAGVMQNPRHLVRRRGQEARLRCSPMKGHSHVYWYRQLPEEGLKFMVYLQKENIIDESGMPKERFSAEFPKEGPSILRIQQVVRGDSAAYFCASLPGPQETQYFGPGTRLLVL.

Of note for this clonotype: A far larger clone is just one base off, so this is likely a read error. The chain employs TRBV20-1 and TRBJ2-1; 10 bases agree with TRBD2. The CDR3 extends over 15 amino acids. Germline CDR1 and CDR2: DFQATT and SNEGSKA (reference sequence). The V and J ends lost 6 bases and 10 bases, in that order; junction bases with no gene match: 15. The CDR3 spells CSAWTSGNPPYEQFF. The CDR3 DNA follows: TGCAGTGCCTGGACTAGCGGCAACCCGCCCTACGAGCAGTTCTTC.

This rearrangement joins TRBV7-9 to TRBJ1-2; D is unresolved. The CDR3 is 15 amino acids. Trimming removed 1 base from V and 7 bases from J, with 16 bases in between. Germline V gives CDR1 SEHNR, CDR2 FQNEAQ (reference sequence). The CDR3 coding sequence is TGTGCCAGCAGCTTAGTAAGAGGACCCGATCGTGGCTACACCTTC. Translation: CASSLVRGPDRGYTF. The full variable domain, with the rest looked up from reference TRBV7-9 and TRBJ1-2, is DTGVSQNPRHKITKRGQNVTFRCDPISEHNRLYWYRQTLGQGPEFLTYFQNEAQLEKSRLLSDRFSAERPKGSFSTLEIQRTEQGDSAMYLCASSLVRGPDRGYTFGSGTRLTVV.

The table lists this clonotype with many counts. The V call is TRBV20-1, the J call TRBJ2-3; no reliable D call. Trimming took off 0 bases at V and 0 bases at J, with 13 bases between the two ends. Germline CDR1 and CDR2: DFQATT and SNEGSKA (reference sequence). The CDR3 extends over 16 amino acids. CDR3 loop: CSARDRPPSSTDTQYF. Written as DNA, the CDR3 is TGCAGTGCTAGAGATCGCCCGCCGTCTAGCACAGATACGCAGTATTTT.

This clonotype was counted ten times or more. The V and J genes are TRBV11-2 and TRBJ2-1; maybe TRBD2 (5 bases). With 2 bases removed from V and 3 bases from J, the gap between germline ends came to 11 bases. The CDR3 consists of 15 residues. The V gene's germline CDR1 is SGHAT and CDR2 FQNNGV. The CDR3 reads CASSLPGRDYNEQFF. The CDR3, as DNA: TGTGCCAGCAGCTTACCCGGCCGGGACTACAATGAGCAGTTCTTC.

Many counts were recorded for this clonotype. This rearrangement joins TRBV7-2 to TRBJ2-7; D gene ambiguous. This CDR3 has 14 residues. Germline CDR1 and CDR2: SGHTA and FQGNSA. Trimming cost V 0 bases and J 6 bases, with 12 bases left between them. The CDR3 reads CASSLAWQASEQYF. DNA of the CDR3: TGTGCCAGCAGCTTAGCTTGGCAGGCGTCCGAGCAGTACTTC. The full variable domain, with the rest looked up from reference TRBV7-2 and TRBJ2-7, is GAGVSQSPSNKVTEKGKDVELRCDPISGHTALYWYRQSLGQGLEFLIYFQGNSAPDKSGLPSDRFSAERTGGSVSTLTIQRTQQEDSAVYLCASSLAWQASEQYFGPGTRLTVT.

In its sample, this clonotype was seen many times. This rearrangement joins TRBV24-1 to TRBJ2-1; 8 nucleotides match TRBD2. Trimming took 2 bases from V and 8 from J; bases not matched to a gene: 7. The germline V gene encodes CDR1 KGHDR and CDR2 SFDVKD. The CDR3 loop spans 15 amino acids. The CDR3 region has the DNA TGTGCCACCAGTGATTCGATAGCGGGATACCATGAGCAGTTCTTC. It encodes CATSDSIAGYHEQFF.

This clonotype was counted at least ten times. The V and J genes are TRBV10-2 and TRBJ1-1, with D uncertain. CDR1 and CDR2 (germline): WSHSY, SAAADI. There are 15 residues in the CDR3. Trimming removed 4 bases at V and 1 base at J, with 13 bases between. In DNA, the CDR3 is TGCGCCAGCAGTGCCCACCTTTCCGGGAACACTGAAGCTTTCTTT. This translates into CASSAHLSGNTEAFF.

This clonotype was counted ten times or more. The chain carries TRBV11-2 and TRBJ2-7; D ambiguous. CDR3 size: 14 residues. Germline-derived CDR1 and CDR2 are SGHAT and FQNNGV. Trimming took off 9 bases at V and 2 bases at J, with 17 bases between the two ends. This CDR3 is CASHIYSTPYEQYF. As DNA, the CDR3 is TGTGCCAGTCATATTTACAGTACTCCCTACGAGCAGTACTTC.